This TCR beta chain was identified in a study of neurological immune-mediated disorders. The CDR3 spans 13 residues. From germline, CDR1 is DFQATT and CDR2 SNEGSKA (reference sequence). The V gene lost 5 bases and the J gene lost 3 bases, with 14 bases spanning the gap. This clonotype was picked up many times. TCRdb redid the calling of the 5' RACE reads with MiXCR, one entry per CDR3 protein. The sample has some 22,000 distinct CDR3 sequences; around a sixth are singletons. The chain couples TRBV20-1 to TRBJ2-7, with D unresolved. Sequencing was performed on CD8+ T cells from blood. This clonotype was obtained from a woman aged 18-29 years with multiple sclerosis. The CDR3 reads CSAPTPAGYEQYF. The CDR3 DNA reads as TGCAGTGCTCCGACTCCTGCCGGCTACGAGCAGTACTTC.